The T cell receptor (beta chain) under discussion was sequenced for a study of CD8+CD57+ T cells in acquired aplastic anemia. Study-wide background: Sorted cells (CD4+ and CD8+) yielded DNA amounts that averaged about 3.1 ug. Points from the study as a whole: Patients and controls shared 25 to 30 CD8+ CDR3 sequences, highly expressed in patients. The study found no significant CD8+ Simpson's diversity difference between patients and controls.

With regard to this clonotype: Its antigen remains unknown. It may be a read error: a sequence one base away is much more abundant. A read error is likely, as this CDR3 ends without the conserved phenylalanine or tryptophan.

Patients included in sequencing had previously demonstrated CD8+CD57+ cell expansion by flow cytometry. Researchers used genomic DNA as the template to profile TCR beta VDJ and CDR3. TCRdb recomputed calls from the reads with MiXCR, one row per CDR3 protein. This table has roughly 260,000 distinct CDR3 sequences, approximately 45% appearing once. The source material was sorted CD4+, CD8+, or CD8+CD57+ T cells (not recorded which) from PBMCs. The TCR originated in a human donor with aplastic anemia.

The CDR3 is CSARRTGGAGDEQYS. DNA for the CDR3: TGCAGTGCTCGAAGGACGGGGGGGGCCGGGGACGAGCAGTACTCC. This rearrangement joins TRBV20-1 to TRBJ2-7; 8 nucleotides agree with TRBD2. The CDR3 sequence is 15 residues long. With V trimmed by 5 bases and J by 5 bases, 14 bases remained unmatched. From germline, CDR1 is DFQATT and CDR2 SNEGSKA (reference sequence).